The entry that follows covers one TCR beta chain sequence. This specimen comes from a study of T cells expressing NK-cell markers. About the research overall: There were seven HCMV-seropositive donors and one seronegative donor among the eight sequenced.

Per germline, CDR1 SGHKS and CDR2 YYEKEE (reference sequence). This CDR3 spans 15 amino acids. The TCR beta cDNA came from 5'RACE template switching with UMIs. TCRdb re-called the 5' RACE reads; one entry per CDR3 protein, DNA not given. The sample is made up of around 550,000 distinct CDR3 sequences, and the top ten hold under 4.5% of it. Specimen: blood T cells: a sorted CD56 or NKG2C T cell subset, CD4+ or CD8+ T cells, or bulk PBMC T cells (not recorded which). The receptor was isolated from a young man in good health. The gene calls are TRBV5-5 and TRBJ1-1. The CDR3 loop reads CASSKGEARDTEAFF.